What follows is one TCR beta chain and its context. The target antigen is unknown. A read error is likely, as this CDR3 ends without the conserved phenylalanine or tryptophan. The DNA is omitted, as the CDR3 cannot be located on it reliably, and the CDR3 follows TCRdb's listing. Total RNA amounting to around 530 ng was the source from which TCR beta cDNA was made with a constant-region primer. A slightly modified ARM-PCR protocol with three nested multiplex PCR rounds produced these TCR beta libraries. TRBV1-TRBV30 forward and Cbeta reverse primers drove the first two approximately 10-cycle rounds. TCRdb called the multiplex PCR reads again in MiXCR, with one record for every CDR3 protein. The data contain 80,000 or so distinct CDR3 sequences, 71% of them singletons. The sample is drawn from a study of tumor-infiltrating lymphocytes in primary liver carcinoma. Turning to the study itself: Tumor stage was T1-T3 N0M0, and tumor size was about 4 to 11 cm across.

Overall study results and limits: Tumors and blood were compared for top-250-clone fraction, and tumors had the significantly higher value (p = 0.039). All five tumor regions shared only about 8-25% of top clones.

Joint extraction of RNA and DNA used roughly 19-32 mg of bulk tissue that was unsorted. Those sampled were patients whose primary liver carcinoma was treated by surgical resection. Germline-derived CDR1 and CDR2 are SGHAT and FQDESV (reference sequence). The CDR3 region is 14 residues in length, termini included. This TCR was recovered from a woman between 55 and 75 years old with primary liver carcinoma and hepatitis B virus infection. The specimen was liver tumor tissue from sampling region 4. The subset here: tumor region T4, right-lateral pole. The V call is TRBV11-1, the J call TRBJ2-3. The CDR3 spells CTSSLRQRAGESHL.